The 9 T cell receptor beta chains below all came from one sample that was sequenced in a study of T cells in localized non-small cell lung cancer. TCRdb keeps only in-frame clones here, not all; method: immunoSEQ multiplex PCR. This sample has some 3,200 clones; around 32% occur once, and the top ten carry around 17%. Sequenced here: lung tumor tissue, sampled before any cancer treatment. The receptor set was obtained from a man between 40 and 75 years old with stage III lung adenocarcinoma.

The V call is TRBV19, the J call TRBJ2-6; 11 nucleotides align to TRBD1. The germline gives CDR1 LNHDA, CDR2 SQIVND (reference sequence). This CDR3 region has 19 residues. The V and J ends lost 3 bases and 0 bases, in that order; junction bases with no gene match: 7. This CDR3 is CASSISLGTGGSGANVLTF. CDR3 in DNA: TGTGCCAGTAGTATCTCTCTTGGGACAGGGGGCTCTGGGGCCAACGTCCTGACTTTC. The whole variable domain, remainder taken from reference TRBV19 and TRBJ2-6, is DGGITQSPKYLFRKEGQNVTLSCEQNLNHDAMYWYRQDPGQGLRLIYYSQIVNDFQKGDIAEGYSVSREKKESFPLTVTSAQKNPTAFYLCASSISLGTGGSGANVLTFGAGSRLTVL.

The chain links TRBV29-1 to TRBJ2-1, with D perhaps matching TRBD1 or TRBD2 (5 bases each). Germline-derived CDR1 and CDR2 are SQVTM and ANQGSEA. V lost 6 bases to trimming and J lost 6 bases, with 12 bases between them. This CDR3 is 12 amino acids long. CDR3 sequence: CSVERGPNEQFF. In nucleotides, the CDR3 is TGCAGCGTCGAAAGGGGACCCAATGAGCAGTTCTTC.

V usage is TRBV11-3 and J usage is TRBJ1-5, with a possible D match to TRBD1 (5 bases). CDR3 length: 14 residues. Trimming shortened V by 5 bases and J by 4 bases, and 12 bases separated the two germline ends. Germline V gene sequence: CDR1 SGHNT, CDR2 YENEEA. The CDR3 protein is CASSPGRLNQPQHF. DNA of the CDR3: TGTGCCAGCAGCCCGGGACGGCTGAATCAGCCCCAGCATTTT.

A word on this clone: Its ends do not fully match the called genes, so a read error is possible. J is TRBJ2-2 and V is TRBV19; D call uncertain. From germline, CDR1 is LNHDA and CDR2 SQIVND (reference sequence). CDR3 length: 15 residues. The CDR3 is CASRIVGLYTGELFF. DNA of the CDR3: TGTGCCAGTAGGATAGTAGGATTATACACCGGGGAGCTGTTTTTT.

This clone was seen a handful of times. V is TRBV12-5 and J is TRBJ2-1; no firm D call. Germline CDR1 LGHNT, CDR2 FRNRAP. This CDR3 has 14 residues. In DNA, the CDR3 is TGTGCCAGCAAAAACTACAGCTCCTACAATGAGCAGTTCTTC. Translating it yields CASKNYSSYNEQFF. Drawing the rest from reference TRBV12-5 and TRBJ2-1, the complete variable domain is DARVTQTPRHKVTEMGQEVTMRCQPILGHNTVFWYRQTMMQGLELLAYFRNRAPLDDSGMPKDRFSAEMPDATLATLKIQPSEPRDSAVYFCASKNYSSYNEQFFGPGTRLTVL.

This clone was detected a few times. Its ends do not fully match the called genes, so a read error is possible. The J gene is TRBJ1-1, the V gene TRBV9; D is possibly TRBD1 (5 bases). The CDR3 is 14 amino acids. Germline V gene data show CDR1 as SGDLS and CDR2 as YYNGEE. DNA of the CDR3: TGTGCCAGCAGCCCTCATCTTCCAGGGACTGAGGCTTTCTTT. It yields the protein CASSPHLPGTEAFF. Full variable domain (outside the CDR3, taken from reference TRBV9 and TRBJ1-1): DSGVTQTPKHLITATGQRVTLRCSPRSGDLSVYWYQQSLDQGLQFLIQYYNGEERAKGNILERFSAQQFPDLHSELNLSSLELGDSALYFCASSPHLPGTEAFFGQGTRLTVV.

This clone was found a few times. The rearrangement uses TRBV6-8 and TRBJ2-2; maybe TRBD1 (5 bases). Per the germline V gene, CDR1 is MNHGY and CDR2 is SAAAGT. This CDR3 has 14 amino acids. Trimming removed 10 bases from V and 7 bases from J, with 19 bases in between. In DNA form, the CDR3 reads TGTGCCACCAGGGCCCGGGCTTTAGACGGGGAGCTGTTTTTT. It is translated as CATRARALDGELFF.

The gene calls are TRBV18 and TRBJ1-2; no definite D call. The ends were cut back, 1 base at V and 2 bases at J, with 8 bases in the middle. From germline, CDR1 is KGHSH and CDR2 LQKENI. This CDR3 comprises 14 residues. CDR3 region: CASSPQTENYGYTF. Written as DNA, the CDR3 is TGTGCCAGCTCACCACAAACAGAAAACTATGGCTACACCTTC.

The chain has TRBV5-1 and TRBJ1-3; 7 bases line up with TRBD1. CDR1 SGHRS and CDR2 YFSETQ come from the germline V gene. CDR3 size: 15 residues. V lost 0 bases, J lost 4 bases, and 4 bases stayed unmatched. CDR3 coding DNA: TGCGCCAGCAGCTTGGCAGGGGGACACGGAAACACCATATATTTT. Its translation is CASSLAGGHGNTIYF.